Listed here are 8 T cell receptor beta chains from one sample, sequenced in a study of radiotherapy plus CTLA-4 blockade in lung cancer (dated by TCRdb to 2017 to 2018). Library construction relied on the immunoSEQ multiplex PCR assay. In its TCRdb copy, this immuneACCESS table keeps in-frame sequences only and misses some clones. Where compared with another copy, unresolved V genes explain less than half of these, and the others have no known cause. In this sample the table shows tens of thousands of clones, around 76% of which occur a single time. In total, the top ten clones hold approximately 8% of the sample. Here the sequenced sample was peripheral blood, taken from a patient treated with radiotherapy plus ipilimumab. The receptors were gathered from a human donor with non-small cell lung cancer who had stable disease on radiotherapy plus ipilimumab.

The rearrangement uses TRBV5-1 and TRBJ2-1, with 7 nucleotides matching TRBD1. The length of the CDR3 is 19 residues. CDR1 SGHRS and CDR2 YFSETQ come from the germline V gene. With V trimmed by 2 bases and J by 5 bases, 19 bases remained unmatched. The CDR3 DNA reads TGCGCCAGCAGCTTCGGGACAGCGACCGGACGCCGTATGGACAATGAGCAGTTCTTC. It specifies CASSFGTATGRRMDNEQFF.

The CDR3 bases are TGTGCCAGCAGCCCGGGACTAGCGGGGTTCAATGAGCAGTTCTTC. Its protein is CASSPGLAGFNEQFF. The V and J genes are TRBV7-2 and TRBJ2-1; the match to TRBD2 covers 13 bases. CDR1 and CDR2 from the germline V gene are SGHTA and FQGNSA. The V gene end was trimmed by 5 bases and the J gene end by 6 bases; junction bases not matched to a gene: 4. The CDR3 length is 15 residues.

This clone occurred a few times. Other DNA sequences in this specimen translate into the identical CDR3. This chain connects TRBV2 to TRBJ1-1; no firm D call. CDR1 and CDR2 from the germline V gene are SNHLY and FYNNEI. The CDR3 is 13 amino acids. The V and J ends lost 4 bases and 2 bases respectively, with 8 bases between them. CDR3 sequence reads: CASSGSGNTEAFF. The CDR3 DNA reads as TGTGCCAGCAGTGGGTCTGGAAACACTGAAGCTTTCTTT.

This clone was observed a few times. The rearrangement uses TRBV4-1 and TRBJ1-4, with TRBD1 matching 9 bases. This CDR3 has 15 residues. J lost 3 bases, V lost 4 bases, and 3 bases had no gene match. In germline, CDR1 is MGHRA, CDR2 YSYEKL. The CDR3 DNA follows: TGCGCCAGCAGCCTACAGGGGGCGGCTAATGAAAAACTGTTTTTT. Translated, it gives CASSLQGAANEKLFF.

This chain links TRBV5-1 with TRBJ2-2; TRBD1 matches at 7 bases. The CDR3 runs 19 residues. Losses at the gene ends were 5 bases for V and 4 bases for J; bases not matched to a gene: 20. The germline V gene encodes CDR1 SGHRS and CDR2 YFSETQ. The CDR3 loop is CASSSPGQNQALRTGELFF. In DNA, the CDR3 is TGCGCCAGCAGTTCACCGGGACAGAATCAAGCTCTCCGCACCGGGGAGCTGTTTTTT.

J is TRBJ2-5 and V is TRBV10-1; D tentatively reads TRBD1 or TRBD2 (6 bases each). Trimming took 3 bases from V and 3 from J, leaving 17 bases between them. Germline V CDR1 and CDR2: WNHNN, SYGVQD (reference sequence). The CDR3 runs to 16 residues. CDR3 in amino acids: CASSDPERGGKETQYF. CDR3 in DNA: TGCGCCAGCAGTGACCCAGAGAGAGGGGGGAAAGAGACCCAGTACTTC.

The J gene is TRBJ1-6, the V gene TRBV5-6, with D possibly being TRBD1 (5 bases). Germline assignment: CDR1 SGHDT and CDR2 YYEEEE. Trimming cost V 2 bases and J 8 bases, with 14 bases left between them. CDR3 length: 15 amino acids. The CDR3 is CASSFRGVIDSPLHF. The CDR3 nucleotides read TGTGCCAGCAGCTTTCGAGGGGTAATCGATTCACCCCTCCACTTT.

The rearrangement links TRBV5-1 to TRBJ1-4; 8 positions agree with TRBD1. Germline CDR1 SGHRS, CDR2 YFSETQ. Trimming cost V 4 bases and J 7 bases; bases outside gene matches: 9. The CDR3 runs to 15 residues. The CDR3 here is CASSPQGAQGEKLFF. The CDR3 region has the DNA TGCGCCAGCAGCCCCCAGGGGGCGCAGGGTGAAAAACTGTTTTTT.